This record concerns one TCR beta chain sequence. This sample was taken from a study of T cell changes during pregnancy in multiple sclerosis. Assay used: immunoSEQ multiplex PCR; TCRdb lists only in-frame clones, some missing. Among approximately 100,000 clones listed, 90% to 95% were seen once. This CDR3 contains 17 residues. The germline V gene has CDR1 SGHAT and CDR2 FQNNGV. The ends lost 5 bases at V and 1 base at J; junction bases unmatched: 6. The genes are TRBV11-2 and TRBJ2-3, with TRBD2 matching over 13 bases. The starting material was peripheral blood, obtained in the third trimester of pregnancy. The source is a female donor with multiple sclerosis, enrolled in a pregnancy study. The CDR3: CASSTRLAGGGTDTQYF. In DNA form, the CDR3 reads TGTGCCAGCAGCACCCGACTAGCGGGAGGCGGCACAGATACGCAGTATTTT.